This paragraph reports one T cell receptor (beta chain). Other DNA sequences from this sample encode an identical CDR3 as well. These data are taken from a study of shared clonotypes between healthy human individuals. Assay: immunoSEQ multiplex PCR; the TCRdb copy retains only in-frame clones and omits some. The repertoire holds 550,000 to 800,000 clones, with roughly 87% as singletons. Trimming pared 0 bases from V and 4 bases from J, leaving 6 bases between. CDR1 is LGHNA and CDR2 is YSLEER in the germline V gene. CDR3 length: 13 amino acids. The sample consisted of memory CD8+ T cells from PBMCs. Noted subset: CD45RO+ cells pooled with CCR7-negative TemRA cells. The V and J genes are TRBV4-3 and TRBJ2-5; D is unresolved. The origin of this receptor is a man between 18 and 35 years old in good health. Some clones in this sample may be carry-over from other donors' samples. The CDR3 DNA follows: TGCGCCAGCAGCCAAGATAGTAGAGAGACCCAGTACTTC. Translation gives CASSQDSRETQYF.